This T cell receptor beta chain appears in the sequencing data of a study of blood T cell repertoires in COVID-19. CDR1 is GTSNPN, CDR2 SVGIG, per germline (reference sequence). There are 14 residues in the CDR3. Deletions cut 2 bases from V and 6 bases from J, with 14 bases between. This table comes from immunoSEQ multiplex PCR, and its TCRdb copy is limited to in-frame clones, with some not included. Of 330,000 or so clones detected, less than 90% appear once; the ten largest clones hold under 3%. The chain joins TRBV30 to TRBJ1-5, with D uncertain. This clonotype was sampled from a woman aged 30 to 39 who had recovered from COVID-19. Sequencing used PBMCs or T cells enriched from blood (not recorded which). The CDR3 DNA is TGTGCCTGGAGTCCCTCCACTTCTGGTCAGCCCCAGCATTTT. Amino acid sequence: CAWSPSTSGQPQHF.